These 20 T cell receptor beta chains were all obtained from the same sample, sequenced in a study of CXCR3-negative and CXCR3-positive naive CD8 T cells. Study-level findings and limits: Naive cells positive for CXCR3 carried more hydrophobic TRB CDR3s than CXCR3-negative ones.

These receptors have no known antigen. Carrying UMI labels, the TRB cDNA libraries were prepared through 5' RACE. TCRdb re-called the 5' RACE reads; one entry per CDR3 protein, DNA not given. The table lists several thousand distinct CDR3 sequences. The sample was naive CXCR3+ CD8+ T cells from blood. Subset defined: CD45RO-CCR7+CD27+CD95- naive CD8+ T cells expressing CXCR3 (TNR3+). These receptors all come from a human donor in good health. Some clones in this sample may be carry-over from other donors' samples.

Considering frequency, this clonotype is large. This sequence joins TRBV25-1 and TRBJ1-1. This CDR3 is 13 amino acids long. The germline V gene has CDR1 MGHDK and CDR2 SYGVNS. This chain's CDR3 is CASSRGGNTEAFF. Variable domain in full (rest from reference TRBV25-1 and TRBJ1-1): EADIYQTPRYLVIGTGKKITLECSQTMGHDKMYWYQQDPGMELHLIHYSYGVNSTEKGDLSSESTVSRIRTEHFPLTLESARPSHTSQYLCASSRGGNTEAFFGQGTRLTVV.

The chain is built from TRBV5-4 and TRBJ2-5; TCRdb's D call of TRBD2 is untestable without DNA. The CDR3 length is 16 residues. CDR1 is SGHNT and CDR2 is YYREEE in the germline V gene (reference sequence). CDR3 sequence: CASSLAAGGLRETQYF.

The chain couples TRBV29-1 to TRBJ2-7; TCRdb names TRBD2, which stays unverified in the absence of DNA. The CDR3 extends over 14 amino acids. Germline loops: CDR1 SQVTM, CDR2 ANQGSEA. CDR3: CSVKPGEGGYEQYF.

The rearrangement links TRBV28 to TRBJ2-5; TCRdb names TRBD1, which stays unverified in the absence of DNA. CDR1 MDHEN and CDR2 SYDVKM come from the germline V gene. This CDR3 has 12 residues. The CDR3 is CASSGGEVTQYF. Filled out from reference TRBV28 and TRBJ2-5, the complete variable domain reads DVKVTQSSRYLVKRTGEKVFLECVQDMDHENMFWYRQDPGLGLRLIYFSYDVKMKEKGDIPEGYSVSREKKERFSLILESASTNQTSMYLCASSGGEVTQYFGPGTRLLVL.

The CDR3 here is CSVLLPNTEAFF. The chain is built from TRBV29-1 and TRBJ1-1. Germline loops: CDR1 SQVTM, CDR2 ANQGSEA. CDR3 length: 12 amino acids.

The chain employs TRBV29-1 and TRBJ2-1. The CDR3 has 14 amino acids. Looked up from germline, CDR1 is SQVTM and CDR2 is ANQGSEA. The CDR3 sequence: CSADQPDDIGEQFF.

The chain uses TRBV7-2 and TRBJ2-3; TCRdb proposes TRBD2, but this gene call is untestable without DNA. The CDR3 length is 17 residues. Germline CDR1 SGHTA, CDR2 FQGNSA. CDR3 sequence: CASSSGGLAGAQDTQYF.

This clonotype is deemed medium-sized by its frequency. The rearrangement joins TRBV28 to TRBJ2-3; TCRdb proposes TRBD2, but this gene call is untestable without DNA. Germline V gene data show CDR1 as MDHEN and CDR2 as SYDVKM. CDR3 length equals 16 residues. CDR3 in amino acids: CASSPRTSGSQNTQYF.

According to its frequency, this clonotype is medium-sized (0.01 to 0.1%). V usage is TRBV20-1 and J usage is TRBJ1-5. Germline CDR1 is DFQATT and CDR2 is SNEGSKA (reference sequence). This CDR3 is 16 amino acids long. CDR3 residues: CSARDPADNSNQPQHF.

This chain's CDR3 is CSVQNSYNEQFF. The chain uses TRBV29-1 and TRBJ2-1. Germline V gene lookup returns CDR1 SQVTM and CDR2 ANQGSEA. The CDR3 consists of 12 residues.

This chain links TRBV9 with TRBJ2-1; the TRBD2 assignment by TCRdb is unverifiable without DNA. This CDR3 has 17 amino acids. Germline CDR1 is SGDLS and CDR2 is YYNGEE. The CDR3 is CASSFRDSGSSYNEQFF.

The chain combines TRBV28 with TRBJ2-7; TCRdb's D gene call, TRBD1, goes unchecked for lack of DNA. CDR1 and CDR2 (germline): MDHEN, SYDVKM. CDR3 size: 14 residues. The CDR3 sequence is CASRSGETAYEQYF.

By frequency, this clonotype registers medium-sized (0.01 to 0.1%). The chain uses TRBV29-1 and TRBJ2-1; TCRdb indicates TRBD2, and absent DNA this call remains unverified. Per germline, CDR1 SQVTM and CDR2 ANQGSEA. This CDR3 is 13 amino acids long. The CDR3: CSVIAGSYNEQFF.

The rearrangement links TRBV11-2 to TRBJ1-1. Germline V CDR1 and CDR2: SGHAT, FQNNGV. CDR3 length: 13 amino acids. CDR3 sequence: CASSTEPFTEAFF.

V and J are TRBV29-1 and TRBJ2-2. The germline V gene has CDR1 SQVTM and CDR2 ANQGSEA. The CDR3 spans 12 residues. Here the CDR3 reads CSVLADTGELFF.

The chain is built from TRBV20-1 and TRBJ2-3; the TCRdb call, TRBD1, lacks DNA for checking. The CDR3 contains 15 residues. Germline loops: CDR1 DFQATT, CDR2 SNEGSKA (reference sequence). CDR3 sequence: CSARGSRDTEDTQYF.

The CDR3 protein is CASSPDLTGVTYEQYF. The chain has TRBV28 and TRBJ2-7. Germline loops: CDR1 MDHEN, CDR2 SYDVKM. This CDR3 spans 16 amino acids.

V is TRBV25-1 and J is TRBJ1-1; TCRdb calls TRBD1, which cannot be checked without DNA. The germline CDR1 and CDR2 sequences are MGHDK and SYGVNS. CDR3 size: 15 residues. The CDR3 sequence: CASSAPGQGITEAFF.

Frequency places this clonotype as medium-sized. The chain is built from TRBV7-9 and TRBJ2-2; TCRdb gives TRBD2 as the D gene, but with no DNA this cannot be confirmed. Germline CDR1 is SEHNR and CDR2 is FQNEAQ (reference sequence). This CDR3 region has 16 residues. The CDR3 sequence: CASSLLAGPITGELFF.

This chain joins TRBV3-2 and TRBJ2-1; the TRBD1 assignment by TCRdb is unverifiable without DNA. TRBV3-2 is labeled a pseudogene. This CDR3 is built from 15 residues. The CDR3 sequence is CASSQIETGYNEQFF.